Each of the 3 T cell receptor beta chains below was sequenced from the same sample in a study of T cell responses to AZD1222 COVID-19 vaccine. Repertoires were generated with immunoSEQ multiplex PCR, while TCRdb's copy carries only in-frame clones and drops some. This sample carries more than 250,000 clones, 93% of them seen once, and the ten largest clones take 0.55%. This material consisted of peripheral blood, taken on day 0 of AZD1222 vaccination. Receptor source: an adult in good health.

The rearrangement uses TRBV15 and TRBJ1-4; a possible D gene is TRBD1 (6 bases). The CDR3 length is 14 residues. From germline, CDR1 is LNHNV and CDR2 YYDKDF (reference sequence). V shed 1 base and J shed 9 bases, with 12 bases lying between them. CDR3 coding DNA: TGTGCCACCAGCAGAGGAACAGGGAAGCAAAAACTGTTTTTT. Translation gives CATSRGTGKQKLFF.

The chain joins TRBV20-1 to TRBJ1-2, with D perhaps matching TRBD1 (5 bases). This CDR3 has 10 residues. Germline lookup yields CDR1 DFQATT and CDR2 SNEGSKA (reference sequence). The germline V and J ends were trimmed by 1 base and 8 bases, with 5 bases remaining between them. The CDR3 reads CSARGGGYTF. Here the CDR3 DNA reads TGCAGTGCTAGAGGGGGCGGCTACACCTTC.

The V call is TRBV7-9, the J call TRBJ2-1, with D tentatively TRBD2 (6 bases). V lost 5 bases and J lost 9, with 20 bases in between. The CDR3 is made up of 15 amino acids. In germline, CDR1 is SEHNR, CDR2 FQNEAQ (reference sequence). Written as DNA, the CDR3 is TGTGCCAGCAGCCTCCTCGGCGGGGCCTTACTTGAGCAGTTCTTC. Protein product: CASSLLGGALLEQFF.